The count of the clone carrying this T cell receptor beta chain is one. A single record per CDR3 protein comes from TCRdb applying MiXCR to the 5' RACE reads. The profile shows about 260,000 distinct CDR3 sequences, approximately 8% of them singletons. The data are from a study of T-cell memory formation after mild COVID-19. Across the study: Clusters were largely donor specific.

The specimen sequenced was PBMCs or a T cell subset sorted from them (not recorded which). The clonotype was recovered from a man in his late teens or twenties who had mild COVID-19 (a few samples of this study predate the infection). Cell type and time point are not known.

The CDR3 sequence: CASNGVGGYTF. The CDR3 nucleotides read TGTGCCAGCAATGGGGTTGGGGGCTACACCTTC. The chain uses TRBV28 and TRBJ1-2; D is ambiguous. Germline CDR1 MDHEN, CDR2 SYDVKM. The CDR3 is made up of 11 amino acids. The germline V and J ends were trimmed by 7 bases and 8 bases, with 11 bases remaining between them.